These T cell receptor beta chains were read from a single sample in a study of cytomegalovirus exposure and HLA in healthy donors. The assay was immunoSEQ multiplex PCR, and TCRdb's table has in-frame clones only and misses some. This repertoire shows 200,000 or so clones, 70% to 85% found once; its top ten account for less than 2%. The source material was PBMCs. The receptors here all came from a man aged 45-65 years in good health and CMV-seronegative. Both conserved end residues are part of each CDR3. A D gene is named only where the DNA matches it firmly. Size is omitted from some rows. Given values are once, few, many or a class for expanded clones.

j_call | clone_size | v_call | d_call | cdr3_aa | cdr3_nt
TRBJ2-7 | - | TRBV15 | TRBD2 | CATSRDRASGLSSYEQYF | TGTGCCACCAGCAGAGATAGGGCTAGCGGGCTGAGCTCCTACGAGCAGTACTTC
TRBJ2-1 | - | TRBV5-1 | TRBD2 | CASIQISGGHNEQFF | TGCGCCAGCATCCAGATTAGCGGGGGCCACAATGAGCAGTTCTTC
TRBJ2-7 | - | TRBV7-9 | TRBD2 | CASSSKGLAPSEQYF | TGTGCCAGCAGCTCCAAGGGACTAGCGCCTTCCGAGCAGTACTTC
TRBJ1-1 | - | TRBV28 | - | CASSLGPGVAFF | TGTGCCAGCAGTTTAGGGCCGGGGGTCGCTTTCTTT
TRBJ2-7 | - | TRBV29-1 | TRBD1 | CSVGTGVAYEQYF | TGCAGCGTAGGGACAGGGGTGGCCTACGAGCAGTACTTC
TRBJ2-7 | - | TRBV4-1 | TRBD1 | CASSNRQGSYEQYF | TGCGCCAGCAGCAACAGACAGGGGAGTTACGAGCAGTACTTC
TRBJ1-5 | - | TRBV28 | - | CASSHSGGDRNQPQHF | TGTGCCAGCAGTCACTCAGGAGGGGATCGCAATCAGCCCCAGCATTTT
TRBJ2-2 | - | TRBV19 | TRBD2 | CASSTGTSGMAGELFF | TGTGCCAGTAGTACTGGGACTAGCGGGATGGCCGGGGAGCTGTTTTTT
TRBJ2-7 | - | TRBV28 | - | CASSLLGLEQYF | TGTGCCAGCAGTTTACTAGGACTCGAGCAGTACTTC
TRBJ2-5 | - | TRBV29-1 | - | CSVARIGETQYF | TGCAGCGTTGCGCGGATTGGAGAGACCCAGTACTTC
TRBJ2-7 | - | TRBV11-2 | - | CASSLGPGGQGYEQYF | TGTGCCAGCAGCTTAGGGCCCGGGGGGCAGGGTTACGAGCAGTACTTC
TRBJ2-1 | - | TRBV7-2 | - | CASSLRGSNEQFF | TGTGCCAGCAGCTTAAGGGGGTCCAATGAGCAGTTCTTC
TRBJ2-1 | - | TRBV11-2 | TRBD2 | CASSLGRGNEQFF | TGTGCCAGCAGCCTGGGGAGGGGCAATGAGCAGTTCTTC
TRBJ2-7 | - | TRBV7-6 | TRBD1 | CASSPRTGRFLTYEQYF | TGTGCCAGCAGCCCAAGGACAGGGCGGTTTCTGACCTACGAGCAGTACTTC
TRBJ2-2 | few | TRBV5-5 | - | CASSLVQGGPGELFF | TGTGCCAGCAGCTTGGTGCAGGGGGGACCCGGGGAGCTGTTTTTT
TRBJ2-3 | - | TRBV30 | - | CAWTPEQTDTQYF | TGTGCCTGGACTCCAGAACAGACAGATACGCAGTATTTT